The following is a T cell receptor beta chain sequence with its context. Antigen: not known. V lost 0 bases, J lost 3 bases, and 7 bases stayed unmatched. Per the germline V gene, CDR1 is MNHNS and CDR2 is SASEGT. CDR3 length equals 16 residues. The data stem from a study of liver allograft versus peripheral blood T cells. At the level of the study: Comparing T cell receptor repertoires in transplanted livers with those in recipients' peripheral blood was part of the design. Study observations and caveats: Within liver allografts, T cell receptor repertoires were reportedly different from those in peripheral blood.

From the reads, TCRdb called clonotypes with MiXCR, one entry per CDR3 protein. The data contain roughly 13,000 distinct CDR3 sequences, 20% to 25% of them singletons. This chain uses TRBV6-1 with TRBJ1-2; 7 nucleotides align to TRBD1. This TCR was sampled from a human patient who had a liver transplant. Some T cells may have originated in the graft donor. The CDR3 sequence: CASSEAATGTHYGYTF. CDR3 DNA: TGTGCCAGCAGTGAAGCAGCGACAGGGACCCACTATGGCTACACCTTC.